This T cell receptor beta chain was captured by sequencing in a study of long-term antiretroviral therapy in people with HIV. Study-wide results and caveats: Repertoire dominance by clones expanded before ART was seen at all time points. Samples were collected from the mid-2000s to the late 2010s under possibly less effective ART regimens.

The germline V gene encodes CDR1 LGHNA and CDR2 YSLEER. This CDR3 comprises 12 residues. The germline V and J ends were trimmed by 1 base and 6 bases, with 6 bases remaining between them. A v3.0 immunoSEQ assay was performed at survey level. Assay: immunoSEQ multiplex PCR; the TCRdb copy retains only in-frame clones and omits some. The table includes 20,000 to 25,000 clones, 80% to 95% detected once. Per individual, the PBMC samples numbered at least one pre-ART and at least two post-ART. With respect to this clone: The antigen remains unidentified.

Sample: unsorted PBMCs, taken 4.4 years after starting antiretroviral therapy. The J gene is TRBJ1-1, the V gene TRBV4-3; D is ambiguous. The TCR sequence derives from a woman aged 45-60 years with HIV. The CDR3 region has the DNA TGCGCCAGCAGCCAAGGCTTATCTGAAGCTTTCTTT. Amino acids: CASSQGLSEAFF.